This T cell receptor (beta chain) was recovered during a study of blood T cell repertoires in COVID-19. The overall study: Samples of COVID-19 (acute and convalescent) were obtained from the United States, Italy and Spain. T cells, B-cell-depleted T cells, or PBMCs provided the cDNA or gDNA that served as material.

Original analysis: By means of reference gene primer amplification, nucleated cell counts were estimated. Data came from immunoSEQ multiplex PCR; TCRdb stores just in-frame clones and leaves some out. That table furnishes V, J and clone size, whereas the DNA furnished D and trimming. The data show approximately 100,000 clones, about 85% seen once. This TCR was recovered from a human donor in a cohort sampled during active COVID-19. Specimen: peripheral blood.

CDR3 coding DNA: TGTGCCAGCAGCTTGCCTAGCGGGGGGGAAGAGACCCAGTACTTC. It translates to CASSLPSGGEETQYF. The chain combines TRBV13 with TRBJ2-5; 12 bases fit TRBD2. CDR3 length equals 15 residues. CDR1 is PRHDT and CDR2 is FYEKMQ in the germline V gene (reference sequence). V dropped 3 bases and J dropped 3; count of bases not matched to a gene: 2.